This is a list of T cell receptor beta chains from one sample in a study of regulatory T cells in long-lasting Graves disease. TCRdb passed the multiplex PCR reads through MiXCR, listing each CDR3 protein once. The sample yields around 450,000 distinct CDR3 sequences, under 25% seen once. The source material was peripheral blood mononuclear cells (PBMCs), sampled when the disease was refractory, from a patient treated with antithyroid drugs. The receptors were sampled from a female donor with Graves disease. The CDR3 runs from the conserved cysteine through the conserved F or W. Each record gives: V gene, J gene, CDR3 protein.

TRBV5-1	TRBJ1-6	CASSYVGGLNSPLHF
TRBV28	TRBJ1-4	CASSIWEEKLFF
TRBV11-2	TRBJ2-6	CASSSRQGTANVLTF
TRBV3-1	TRBJ2-6	CASSQDSGANVLTF
TRBV20-1	TRBJ2-7	CSASGTSGSLTYEQYF
TRBV6-2/TRBV6-3	TRBJ2-5	CASSYPGGSGSRKTQYF
TRBV13	TRBJ2-3	CASSTSGGEGWADTQYF
TRBV20-1	TRBJ1-4	CSARDHGSDEKLFF
TRBV15	TRBJ2-7	CATSGERLAPFSSSYEQYF
TRBV25-1	TRBJ1-4	CASSPGTGGRGYEKLFF
TRBV11-2	TRBJ2-7	CASSLIGGDLGYF
TRBV20-1	TRBJ2-5	CSASRTTGQETQYF
TRBV19	TRBJ1-1	CASSISGAGTEAFF
TRBV28	TRBJ1-1	CASSLSDRRGTEAFF
TRBV20-1	TRBJ2-3	CSAATVLFSRSDTQYF
TRBV5-6	TRBJ1-2	CASSRRDGSTSGYTF
TRBV28	TRBJ1-2	CASSSGTGPVGYTF
TRBV6-2/TRBV6-3	TRBJ1-3	CASIYRTQGSGNTIYF
TRBV20-1	TRBJ2-5	CSAGRVQETQYF
TRBV14	TRBJ2-5	CASSQTGGETQYF
TRBV5-1	TRBJ1-2	CASSLWDSPNVGYTF
TRBV29-1	TRBJ1-1	CSVVNRGNTEAFF
TRBV19	TRBJ1-4	CASSMFGWPNEKLFF
TRBV28	TRBJ1-1	CASTLGGREAFF
TRBV20-1	TRBJ2-7	CSAPGTAYEQYF
TRBV20-1	TRBJ2-7	CSAWTGTRTSYEQYF
TRBV6-2/TRBV6-3	TRBJ1-3	CASARTGPGNTIYF
TRBV5-1	TRBJ1-1	CASSLERGPPVF
TRBV19	TRBJ1-5	CASSMNSGLKNQPQHF
TRBV24-1	TRBJ1-1	CATSDPEAGTEAFF
TRBV7-6	TRBJ2-7	CASSPGTSLFTSYEQYF
TRBV20-1	TRBJ1-1	CSARNTGKTEAFF
TRBV29-1	TRBJ2-7	CSVVGLAGAYEQYF
TRBV2	TRBJ2-5	CASSEARLTGKETQYF
TRBV7-6	TRBJ1-4	CASSGRISDEKLFF
TRBV19	TRBJ2-2	CASTPYGLAGVGHTGELFF
TRBV12-3/TRBV12-4	TRBJ1-1	CASSLGPDSLAKGFF
TRBV28	TRBJ1-5	CASTPPAGGQPQHF
TRBV6-5	TRBJ1-1	CASSYFGQGAEAFF
TRBV6-1	TRBJ1-4	CASSPSPRATNEKLFF
TRBV7-2	TRBJ2-1	CASSFGQVYNEQFF